These T cell receptor beta chains were read from a single sample in a study of shared clonotypes between healthy human individuals. Produced via immunoSEQ multiplex PCR; TCRdb's table is partial and in-frame only. The data contain roughly 2,300,000 clones, just under 95% of them seen just once; the ten biggest clones take up 0.37%. The specimen was naive CD4+ T cells from PBMCs. The receptor source for this set is a man between 18 and 35 years old in good health. Some clones in this sample may be carry-over from other donors' samples. The CDR3 runs from the conserved cysteine through the conserved F or W. D genes are given only for firm matches. Clone size is not always given. Where it is, it says once, few, many or a class for expanded clones.

V gene	J gene	clone size	D gene	CDR3 protein	CDR3 DNA
TRBV6-4	TRBJ2-3	once	NA	CASSGNYRDTQYF	TGTGCCAGCAGTGGAAACTACCGGGATACGCAGTATTTT
TRBV5-1	TRBJ2-5	NA	TRBD2	CASLAGETQYF	TGCGCCAGTCTAGCGGGAGAGACCCAGTACTTC
TRBV28	TRBJ1-3	NA	NA	CASSLFVGNTIYF	TGTGCCAGCAGTTTATTTGTGGGAAACACCATATATTTT
TRBV19	TRBJ1-1	NA	TRBD1	CASRRPGPTGGTEAFF	TGTGCCAGTAGGAGACCGGGACCCACAGGGGGGACTGAAGCTTTCTTT
TRBV5-1	TRBJ1-4	NA	TRBD1	CASSLASTGGYEKLFF	TGCGCCAGCAGCTTGGCTTCGACAGGGGGGTATGAAAAACTGTTTTTT
TRBV27	TRBJ1-1	NA	TRBD1	CASSYLGIGGNTEAFF	TGTGCCAGCAGTTATTTGGGAATAGGGGGCAACACTGAAGCTTTCTTT
TRBV7-8	TRBJ2-1	NA	NA	CASSIPYRRGEQFF	TGTGCCAGCAGCATACCCTACAGGAGGGGCGAGCAGTTCTTC
TRBV18	TRBJ2-2	NA	TRBD1	CASSSTGAGELFF	TGTGCCAGCTCATCGACAGGGGCCGGGGAGCTGTTTTTT
TRBV10-3	TRBJ1-5	NA	NA	CAISEGTTSNQPQHF	TGTGCCATCAGTGAGGGGACAACTAGCAATCAGCCCCAGCATTTT
TRBV25-1	TRBJ2-7	NA	NA	CASSDPLPTDGKSYEQYF	TGTGCCAGCAGTGACCCACTCCCAACTGACGGGAAGTCATACGAGCAGTACTTC
TRBV19	TRBJ1-5	NA	NA	CASTRDGSNQPQHF	TGTGCCAGTACCCGGGACGGTAGCAATCAGCCCCAGCATTTT
TRBV5-1	TRBJ2-3	NA	NA	CASSSPDSTDTQYF	TGCGCCAGCAGCTCCCCAGATAGCACAGATACGCAGTATTTT
TRBV7-3	TRBJ1-2	NA	NA	CASSLTLIIGDSSGYTF	TGTGCCAGCAGCTTAACGTTGATCATAGGTGACAGTTCTGGATACACCTTC
TRBV7-2	TRBJ2-1	NA	NA	CASSWDSTYTNEQFF	TGTGCCAGCAGCTGGGACTCGACCTATACGAATGAGCAGTTCTTC
TRBV18	TRBJ1-2	once	NA	CASKGQQAYGYTF	TGTGCCAGCAAGGGGCAGCAAGCTTATGGCTACACCTTC
TRBV29-1	TRBJ2-4	NA	NA	CSVAPLAKNIQYF	TGCAGCGTTGCGCCGCTAGCCAAAAACATTCAGTACTTC
TRBV27	TRBJ1-6	NA	NA	CASSLRQTSSYNSPLHF	TGTGCCAGCAGTTTACGGCAGACGAGCTCCTATAATTCACCCCTCCACTTT
TRBV7-3	TRBJ2-2	NA	TRBD2	CASSASGRAQPGELFF	TGTGCCAGCAGCGCGAGCGGGAGGGCCCAACCCGGGGAGCTGTTTTTT
TRBV5-4	TRBJ2-5	NA	TRBD2	CASSSPGTSGTQETQYF	TGTGCCAGCAGCTCCCCTGGGACTAGCGGGACCCAAGAGACCCAGTACTTC
TRBV9	TRBJ2-2	NA	TRBD2	CASSGVVAGHTGELFF	TGTGCCAGCAGTGGGGTGGTAGCGGGACACACCGGGGAGCTGTTTTTT
TRBV27	TRBJ1-1	NA	TRBD1	CASRYAPGGGNTEAFF	TGTGCCAGCAGATATGCCCCAGGGGGTGGTAACACTGAAGCTTTCTTT
TRBV10-1	TRBJ2-1	NA	TRBD2	CASSGGGLAGDPYNEQFF	TGCGCCAGCAGTGGGGGGGGACTAGCGGGAGACCCCTACAATGAGCAGTTCTTC
TRBV19	TRBJ1-5	few	NA	CASSTIRNQPQHF	TGTGCCAGTAGTACCATTAGAAATCAGCCCCAGCATTTT
TRBV25-1	TRBJ2-2	NA	NA	CASSERGKTNTGELFF	TGTGCCAGCAGTGAACGCGGGAAGACGAACACCGGGGAGCTGTTTTTT
TRBV11-2	TRBJ1-2	NA	TRBD1	CASSLSAGGGYTF	TGTGCCAGCAGCCTCTCGGCAGGGGGTGGCTACACCTTC
TRBV25-1	TRBJ2-3	NA	TRBD2	CASSKGLAGVADTQYF	TGTGCCAGCAGTAAGGGACTAGCGGGAGTAGCAGATACGCAGTATTTT
TRBV27	TRBJ1-2	NA	NA	CASSEQTPPLGYTF	TGTGCCAGCAGCGAACAGACGCCGCCCTTAGGCTACACCTTC
TRBV11-2	TRBJ1-1	NA	NA	CASSLVGPLNTEAFF	TGTGCCAGCAGCTTAGTGGGACCTCTGAACACTGAAGCTTTCTTT
TRBV19	TRBJ2-2	NA	NA	CASSQRQGGGELFF	TGTGCCAGTAGTCAACGACAGGGAGGAGGGGAGCTGTTTTTT
TRBV27	TRBJ1-2	NA	TRBD1	CASSLSLRDRVYGYTF	TGTGCCAGCAGTTTATCGCTCCGGGACAGGGTTTATGGCTACACCTTC
TRBV7-9	TRBJ2-1	NA	TRBD2	CASSLVPGLAGSNEQFF	TGTGCCAGCAGCCTAGTGCCGGGACTAGCGGGGAGTAATGAGCAGTTCTTC
TRBV28	TRBJ2-2	NA	NA	CASSLVTGELFF	TGTGCCAGCAGTTTAGTAACCGGGGAGCTGTTTTTT
TRBV6-6	TRBJ2-7	NA	NA	CASTGGAGNSYEQYF	TGTGCCAGCACCGGGGGAGCGGGCAACTCCTACGAGCAGTACTTC
TRBV5-1	TRBJ2-5	NA	NA	CASSLLQGIETQYF	TGCGCCAGCAGCTTGCTCCAGGGGATAGAGACCCAGTACTTC
TRBV7-9	TRBJ1-1	once	NA	CASSLARTANTEAFF	TGTGCCAGCAGCTTAGCGCGAACAGCCAACACTGAAGCTTTCTTT
TRBV11-3	TRBJ2-2	NA	TRBD1	CASSSRGRGTGELFF	TGTGCCAGCAGCTCCAGGGGGCGAGGTACCGGGGAGCTGTTTTTT
TRBV28	TRBJ1-2	NA	NA	CATQGGQGIRGYTF	TGTGCCACACAAGGCGGGCAGGGGATACGAGGCTACACCTTC
TRBV5-4	TRBJ1-6	NA	TRBD1	CASSLGQGRNSPLHF	TGTGCCAGCAGCTTAGGACAGGGCCGTAATTCACCCCTCCACTTT
TRBV27	TRBJ2-3	NA	NA	CASSPQGGFPTDTQYF	TGTGCCAGCAGTCCCCAGGGGGGTTTTCCTACAGATACGCAGTATTTT
TRBV30	TRBJ1-1	few	NA	CAWSVRPGVNTEAFF	TGTGCCTGGAGTGTACGTCCAGGCGTGAACACTGAAGCTTTCTTT
TRBV7-9	TRBJ1-3	NA	NA	CASSFRQDLRNTIYF	TGTGCCAGCAGCTTTCGACAGGACTTAAGAAACACCATATATTTT
TRBV5-1	TRBJ1-4	NA	NA	CASSLYRQTTNEKLFF	TGCGCCAGCAGCTTGTATCGACAAACAACTAATGAAAAACTGTTTTTT
TRBV5-3	TRBJ2-1	NA	TRBD2	CAPGRREGNHNEQFF	TGTGCCCCGGGGCGGCGGGAGGGTAACCACAATGAGCAGTTCTTC